This T cell receptor beta chain was sequenced during a study of OX40 agonist ivuxolimab in advanced cancers. TCRdb's copy holds only in-frame clones and misses some; the assay was immunoSEQ multiplex PCR. The table includes about 58,000 clones, 83% detected once. This CDR3 comprises 16 residues. V trimming: 0 bases; J trimming: 6 bases; junction bases outside the gene matches: 10. Germline lookup yields CDR1 SGHTA and CDR2 FQGNSA. V and J are TRBV7-2 and TRBJ2-7; 8 nucleotides align to TRBD1. Sequencing used CD4+ or CD8+ T cells sorted from blood, obtained in a trial of the OX40 agonist ivuxolimab. This TCR was sampled from an adult with an advanced solid tumor such as melanoma, head and neck, liver or kidney cancer. The CDR3 loop reads CASSLAAGQAGGEQYF. CDR3 sequence (DNA): TGTGCCAGCAGCTTAGCGGCGGGACAGGCCGGAGGCGAGCAGTACTTC.